Listed here are 21 T cell receptor beta chains from one sample, sequenced in a study of vaccination and CD4 T cells after COVID-19. These receptors are not linked to any known antigen. The treatment denotes: roughly 11-day PBMC culture with coronavirus spike peptide pools or control peptides (ViraFEST assay). Sequenced with the Oncomine TCR Beta short-read assay was DNA taken from cultured CD4+ T cells. Each CDR3 protein gets one entry after TCRdb re-called the PCR reads with MiXCR. The table has approximately 17,000 distinct CDR3 sequences, around 56% seen once. The sequencing used CD4+ T cells from blood, cultured in vitro, collected before SARS-CoV-2 vaccination. These receptors were obtained from a human donor who had recovered from COVID-19.

The chain has TRBV29-1 and TRBJ1-2; D is unresolved. The germline V and J ends were trimmed by 2 bases and 2 bases, with 3 bases remaining between them. CDR3 length: 11 residues. Germline values: CDR1 SQVTM, CDR2 ANQGSEA. In nucleotides, the CDR3 is TGCAGCGTTGAATCCAACTATGGCTACACCTTC. It codes for CSVESNYGYTF.

The chain joins TRBV5-1 to TRBJ2-7; tentatively, D is TRBD1 (5 bases). Germline V gene data show CDR1 as SGHRS and CDR2 as YFSETQ. This CDR3 has 13 amino acids. Trimming pared 7 bases from V and 2 bases from J, leaving 13 bases between. DNA of the CDR3: TGCGCCAGCTCTGGACAAGCCCCCTACGAGCAGTACTTC. Translated: CASSGQAPYEQYF.

This chain uses TRBV6-2 or TRBV6-3 with TRBJ2-1, with D perhaps TRBD2 (6 bases). Germline CDR1 MNHEY, CDR2 SVGEGT. The V end was cut by 8 bases, the J end by 0 bases, with 17 bases between. The CDR3 contains 16 residues. Here the CDR3 reads CASQRRESGSYNEQFF. The CDR3 DNA follows: TGTGCCAGCCAAAGGAGGGAGTCAGGCTCCTACAATGAGCAGTTCTTC.

This clonotype has a handful of counts. V is TRBV27 and J is TRBJ2-4; 7 bases line up with TRBD1. V trimming: 4 bases; J trimming: 1 base; junction bases outside the gene matches: 13. The CDR3 is 18 residues long. Per the germline V gene, CDR1 is MNHEY and CDR2 is SMNVEV (reference sequence). The CDR3 protein is CASSSRPSTGTAKNIQYF. The CDR3 DNA sequence: TGTGCCAGCAGTTCCCGACCCTCGACAGGGACGGCCAAAAACATTCAGTACTTC.

This clonotype was counted a few times. This sequence joins TRBV6-2 or TRBV6-3 and TRBJ2-2; no definite D call. Germline loops: CDR1 MNHEY, CDR2 SVGEGT. V lost 6 bases and J 5 bases, leaving 10 bases between the germline ends. CDR3 size: 13 residues. This CDR3 is CASSNLMTGELFF. CDR3 DNA sequence: TGTGCCAGCAGCAACCTTATGACCGGGGAGCTGTTTTTT.

This clonotype was observed a few times. The rearrangement uses TRBV27 and TRBJ1-2, with D possibly being TRBD1 (6 bases). From germline, CDR1 is MNHEY and CDR2 SMNVEV (reference sequence). The CDR3 has 14 amino acids. V was pared by 3 bases and J by 4 bases, with 12 bases between. Written as DNA, the CDR3 is TGTGCCAGCAGTTTCGGGGGGCGCGGCTATGGCTACACCTTC. Amino acids: CASSFGGRGYGYTF.

The table lists this clonotype with a count of one. The rearrangement links TRBV2 to TRBJ2-5; 9 bases align to TRBD1. The CDR3 runs to 14 residues. The V segment lost 2 bases and the J segment 4 bases; nucleotides outside the gene matches: 2. Germline loops: CDR1 SNHLY, CDR2 FYNNEI. The CDR3 DNA sequence: TGTGCCAGCAGTGAAACAGGGGGCATAGAGACCCAGTACTTC. Its translation: CASSETGGIETQYF.

The V and J genes are TRBV24-1 and TRBJ2-5; D possibly uses TRBD1 or TRBD2 (7 bases each). The CDR3 runs to 14 residues. Trimming removed 8 bases at V and 5 bases at J, with 17 bases between. Germline V gene data show CDR1 as KGHDR and CDR2 as SFDVKD. The CDR3: CATIGYQGGETQYF. DNA for the CDR3: TGTGCCACCATCGGCTATCAGGGGGGGGAGACCCAGTACTTC.

This clonotype was counted once. The chain carries TRBV14 and TRBJ2-1, with unresolved D. The J call may be in error: the DNA end matches TRBJ2-7 better. The germline gives CDR1 SGHDN, CDR2 FVKESK. This CDR3 has 14 amino acids. CDR3 DNA sequence: TGTGCCAGCAGCCAAGATTATCTATTCGGCGAGCAGTACTTC. It translates to CASSQDYLFGEQYF.

This clonotype was seen more than once but under ten times. The rearrangement uses TRBV27 and TRBJ1-4; D gene ambiguous. The germline V gene encodes CDR1 MNHEY and CDR2 SMNVEV (reference sequence). The V end was cut by 4 bases, the J end by 2 bases, with 8 bases between. This CDR3 comprises 14 residues. The CDR3 DNA reads TGTGCCAGCAGTTACCGACGGACTAATGAAAAACTGTTTTTT. Translated: CASSYRRTNEKLFF.

CDR3 in DNA: TGTGCCAGTAGTAACGGGAGGCAAGCGTTGTCCGGGGAGCTGTTTTTT. Translated: CASSNGRQALSGELFF. The J gene is TRBJ2-2, the V gene TRBV19, with 7 bases matching TRBD2. Trimming cost V 4 bases and J 6 bases; bases outside gene matches: 11. CDR1 and CDR2 from the germline V gene are LNHDA and SQIVND (reference sequence). CDR3 length: 16 amino acids.

This clonotype was seen a few times. The chain couples TRBV2 to TRBJ2-3; 7 bases map to TRBD2. The junction had 8 bases not matched to a gene; V was cut back by 8 bases and J by 6 bases. This CDR3 comprises 13 residues. Per germline, CDR1 SNHLY and CDR2 FYNNEI. This chain's CDR3 is CASYFGAGDTQYF. CDR3 nucleotides: TGTGCCAGCTACTTCGGAGCGGGGGATACGCAGTATTTT.

The chain carries TRBV20-1 and TRBJ2-5; 10 bases align to TRBD2. This CDR3 is 14 amino acids long. V lost 4 bases, J lost 7 bases, and 9 bases stayed unmatched. CDR1 DFQATT and CDR2 SNEGSKA come from the germline V gene (reference sequence). CDR3 coding DNA: TGCAGTGCTAAGGAAGCGGGAGGGTACGCGACCCAGTACTTC. It translates to CSAKEAGGYATQYF.

The V and J genes are TRBV6-1 and TRBJ2-7; no definite D call. V was clipped by 5 bases and J by 2 bases, with 4 bases between them. Germline CDR1 reads MNHNS; CDR2 reads SASEGT. This CDR3 region has 11 residues. CDR3 coding DNA: TGTGCCAGCAGTCGGGCCTACGAGCAGTACTTC. This sequence encodes CASSRAYEQYF.

The CDR3 DNA sequence: TGTGCCAGCAGGGATACAGGCGAGCAGTACTTC. Translation gives CASRDTGEQYF. The J gene is TRBJ2-7, the V gene TRBV28; the D gene is possibly TRBD1 (5 bases). The germline V gene has CDR1 MDHEN and CDR2 SYDVKM. This CDR3 is built from 11 residues. Trimming removed 6 bases at V and 6 bases at J, with 9 bases between.

This clonotype was detected a few times. The chain combines TRBV6-1 with TRBJ2-3; D is possibly TRBD1 or TRBD2 (5 bases each). CDR3 length: 15 residues. V was shortened by 4 bases and J by 2 bases, with 13 bases between the two germline ends. CDR1 MNHNS and CDR2 SASEGT come from the germline V gene. CDR3 protein: CASSAYGGSTDTQYF. The CDR3 coding sequence is TGTGCCAGCAGTGCTTATGGGGGTTCCACAGATACGCAGTATTTT.

The chain joins TRBV4-3 to TRBJ2-2; TRBD2 matches at 8 bases. Germline CDR1 and CDR2: LGHNA and YSLEER. Trimming took 0 bases from V and 6 from J; bases not matched to a gene: 12. The CDR3 sequence is 18 residues long. The CDR3 DNA reads TGCGCCAGCAGCCAAGAGGTTTCCGGACTAGCTTTTCCCGGGGAGCTGTTTTTT. Translation: CASSQEVSGLAFPGELFF.

This clonotype was recorded only once. The J gene is TRBJ2-4, the V gene TRBV24-1; no firm D call. Germline CDR1 and CDR2: KGHDR and SFDVKD. Between the trimmed V and J ends, which lost 4 bases and 7 bases, there was a span of 13 bases. CDR3 length equals 14 residues. The CDR3 loop is CATSDSPGRNIQYF. CDR3 nucleotides: TGTGCCACCAGTGACAGTCCCGGGCGGAACATTCAGTACTTC.

This chain uses TRBV7-9 with TRBJ2-7; maybe TRBD1 (7 bases). The CDR3 is 14 amino acids. Deletions cut 6 bases from V and 1 base from J, with 13 bases between. Per germline, CDR1 SEHNR and CDR2 FQNEAQ (reference sequence). This CDR3 reads CASRPGGSSYEQYF. The CDR3 nucleotides are TGTGCCAGCAGGCCAGGGGGGAGTTCCTACGAGCAGTACTTC.

This clonotype has more than one count but fewer than ten. One end of the junction does not line up with germline, which may come from a read error. The chain carries TRBV6-1 and TRBJ1-1, with a weak D call TRBD1 (6 bases). CDR3 length: 12 residues. Looked up from germline, CDR1 is MNHNS and CDR2 is SASEGT. Here the CDR3 DNA reads TGTGCCAGCAGTGGAGGGGGGACTGGAGCTTTCTTT. Amino acids: CASSGGGTGAFF.

In its sample, this clonotype was seen once. V is TRBV20-1 and J is TRBJ2-5; a weak D match, TRBD2 (6 bases). CDR3 length equals 13 residues. Per germline, CDR1 DFQATT and CDR2 SNEGSKA (reference sequence). V gave up 1 base and J gave up 7 bases, with 13 bases separating them. CDR3 nucleotides: TGCAGTGCTAGAGTAGTCCTGGGAGGGACCCAGTACTTC. It encodes CSARVVLGGTQYF.